The 4 T cell receptor beta chains presented below share a single source sample, sequenced in a study of blood T cells in healthy people across ages. Next came a second PCR, run for about 7 to 12 cycles, which used a sample-barcoded 5' primer along with a J-beta primer mix. TCRdb used MiXCR to reprocess the 5' RACE reads, holding one entry per CDR3 protein. The sample shows hundreds of thousands of distinct CDR3 sequences, more than 45% of them seen only once. Source material: blood. These TCRs come from a woman aged 80 or over in good health.

Concerning this clonotype: The junction departs from germline at one end; a sequencing error may be responsible. The chain has TRBV5-1 and TRBJ2-1, with D possibly TRBD2 on 6 matching bases. The CDR3 contains 24 residues. Germline assignment: CDR1 SGHRS and CDR2 YFSETQ. DNA for the CDR3: TGCGCCAGCAGCTTGGCATCGGCGATGGAGGGGCCCAATAGGGCGGCAAGCTCCTACAATGTGCAGTTCTTC. It translates to CASSLASAMEGPNRAASSYNVQFF.

The chain couples TRBV5-1 to TRBJ2-7; 9 bases match TRBD1. The CDR3 covers 16 residues. J was trimmed by 4 bases and V by 0 bases; bases with no gene match: 8. Germline CDR1 reads SGHRS; CDR2 reads YFSETQ. CDR3 bases: TGCGCCAGCAGCTTGGGACCGGGACAGGGATTATACGAGCAGTACTTC. It encodes CASSLGPGQGLYEQYF.

There are many counts of this clonotype. This sequence joins TRBV2 and TRBJ2-3, with unresolved D. This CDR3 is built from 13 residues. Germline CDR1 is SNHLY and CDR2 is FYNNEI. The germline V and J ends were trimmed by 5 bases and 3 bases, with 9 bases remaining between them. The CDR3 protein is CASSYQWTDTQYF. The CDR3 nucleotides are TGTGCCAGCAGTTACCAGTGGACAGATACGCAGTATTTT.

The V gene is TRBV28, the J gene TRBJ1-5; a possible D gene is TRBD1 (5 bases). V lost 5 bases, J lost 0 bases, and 17 bases lay in between. The CDR3 length is 17 residues. The germline CDR1 and CDR2 sequences are MDHEN and SYDVKM. The CDR3, as DNA: TGTGCCAGCAGTGTAGCCGGGACGGCCTATAGCAATCAGCCCCAGCATTTT. Its protein is CASSVAGTAYSNQPQHF.